This TCR beta chain was captured by sequencing in a study of T cell changes during pregnancy in multiple sclerosis. CDR3 size: 15 residues. Unmatched junction bases numbered 4, after V lost 0 bases and J lost 8 bases. The germline V gene encodes CDR1 SGHAT and CDR2 FQNNGV. The protocol was immunoSEQ multiplex PCR, while the TCRdb copy is restricted to in-frame clones and leaves out a portion. The profile shows some 93,000 clones, roughly 91% of them singletons. There are a few counts of this clone. The source was peripheral blood, collected after pregnancy. The clonotype comes from a female donor in good health, enrolled as a control in a pregnancy study. The chain is built from TRBV11-2 and TRBJ2-1; 10 bases match TRBD1. The CDR3 nucleotides read TGTGCCAGCAGCTTAGATGGGACAGGGGTCGATGAGCAGTTCTTC. Translated: CASSLDGTGVDEQFF. The full variable domain, completed using reference TRBV11-2 and TRBJ2-1, is EAGVAQSPRYKIIEKRQSVAFWCNPISGHATLYWYQQILGQGPKLLIQFQNNGVVDDSQLPKDRFSAERLKGVDSTLKIQPAKLEDSAVYLCASSLDGTGVDEQFFGPGTRLTVL.